The 20 T cell receptor beta chains below all came from one sample that was sequenced in a study of OX40 agonist ivuxolimab in advanced cancers. Sequencing used immunoSEQ multiplex PCR; TCRdb keeps in-frame clones, though not all of them. Seen here are 63,000 or so clones, roughly 80% observed once, and the top ten hold around 0.96%. The sequencing here drew on CD4+ or CD8+ T cells sorted from blood, taken in a trial of the OX40 agonist ivuxolimab. These receptors were obtained from an adult with an advanced solid tumor such as melanoma, head and neck, liver or kidney cancer.

The chain has TRBV2 and TRBJ2-7; 8 positions match TRBD1. V shed 11 bases and J 6 bases; nucleotides not matched to a gene: 9. The CDR3 runs to 12 residues. CDR1 and CDR2 (germline): SNHLY, FYNNEI. The CDR3 is CARSTGAGEQYF. CDR3 nucleotide sequence: TGTGCCCGATCGACAGGGGCGGGCGAGCAGTACTTC.

The rearrangement joins TRBV27 to TRBJ2-1; the match to TRBD2 covers 10 bases. With 6 bases clipped from V and 6 bases from J, the junction kept 8 bases outside the gene matches. The CDR3 is 15 amino acids. Germline values: CDR1 MNHEY, CDR2 SMNVEV (reference sequence). For the CDR3, the DNA is TGTGCCAGCAGCTCGAAGGGACTAGCGAGCAATGAGCAGTTCTTC. Encoded protein: CASSSKGLASNEQFF.

The chain is built from TRBV6-1 and TRBJ2-3; D is perhaps TRBD1 (6 bases). With 7 bases removed from V and 2 bases from J, the gap between germline ends came to 13 bases. The V gene's germline CDR1 is MNHNS and CDR2 SASEGT. The CDR3 length is 14 residues. The CDR3: CASTRTGFTDTQYF. DNA of the CDR3: TGTGCCAGCACTCGAACAGGGTTCACAGATACGCAGTATTTT.

V usage is TRBV19 and J usage is TRBJ1-6, with TRBD1 matching over 7 bases. This CDR3 is built from 16 residues. V lost 4 bases and J lost 8; bases outside the gene matches: 11. Germline CDR1 and CDR2: LNHDA and SQIVND (reference sequence). CDR3 coding DNA: TGTGCCAGTAGTAGGGGCAAAGGGGGCCTGGATTCACCCCTCCACTTT. Encoded protein: CASSRGKGGLDSPLHF.

This chain connects TRBV5-1 to TRBJ2-7; the match to TRBD1 covers 10 bases. The ends lost 4 bases at V and 1 base at J; junction bases unmatched: 5. The CDR3 spans 15 residues. CDR1 and CDR2 from the germline V gene are SGHRS and YFSETQ. CDR3 nucleotides: TGCGCCAGCAGCGGAGGGACAGGGGTGTCCTACGAGCAGTACTTC. Translated, it gives CASSGGTGVSYEQYF.

The genes are TRBV5-1 and TRBJ2-1, with D possibly matching TRBD1 (6 bases). Germline CDR1 reads SGHRS; CDR2 reads YFSETQ. Trimming pared 0 bases from V and 4 bases from J, leaving 11 bases between. The CDR3 covers 15 residues. CDR3 nucleotide sequence: TGCGCCAGCAGCTTGGCACAGGGCTTATACAATGAGCAGTTCTTC. Translated: CASSLAQGLYNEQFF.

J is TRBJ2-5 and V is TRBV25-1; 9 bases agree with TRBD1. The CDR3 length is 15 residues. Trimming removed 5 bases from V and 4 bases from J; junction bases left unmatched: 8. Germline lookup yields CDR1 MGHDK and CDR2 SYGVNS. CDR3 coding DNA: TGTGCCAGCAGTCCTGTGGGGACAGGGTCAGAGACCCAGTACTTC. This sequence encodes CASSPVGTGSETQYF.

The V gene is TRBV19, the J gene TRBJ2-7; no reliable D call. Trimming stripped 6 bases from V and 6 bases from J, with 18 bases between. The germline CDR1 and CDR2 sequences are LNHDA and SQIVND (reference sequence). This CDR3 region has 14 residues. The chain's CDR3 is CASSPSGLVAEQYF. The DNA of the CDR3 is TGTGCCAGTAGCCCCTCCGGGCTGGTGGCCGAGCAGTACTTC.

The V and J genes are TRBV27 and TRBJ1-5; perhaps TRBD1 as D (5 bases). With 0 bases removed from V and 6 bases from J, the gap between germline ends came to 18 bases. Germline CDR1 is MNHEY and CDR2 is SMNVEV (reference sequence). The CDR3 extends over 17 amino acids. CDR3: CASSLSFGALPSQPQHF. The CDR3 nucleotides read TGTGCCAGCAGTTTATCATTTGGGGCCTTGCCCTCTCAGCCCCAGCATTTT.

The chain employs TRBV5-8 and TRBJ2-3, with TRBD1 identical over 8 bases. The V and J ends lost 5 bases and 1 base, in that order; junction bases with no gene match: 6. CDR1 SGHTS and CDR2 YDEGEE come from the germline V gene. The CDR3 spans 15 residues. The CDR3 reads CASRPPGQGTDTQYF. Here the CDR3 DNA reads TGTGCCAGCAGGCCACCGGGACAGGGCACAGATACGCAGTATTTT. Variable domain in full (rest from reference TRBV5-8 and TRBJ2-3): EAGVTQSPTHLIKTRGQQATLRCSPISGHTSVYWYQQALGLGLQFLLWYDEGEERNRGNFPPRFSGRQFPNYSSELNVNALELEDSALYLCASRPPGQGTDTQYFGPGTRLTVL.

The chain has TRBV6-5 and TRBJ1-5; perhaps TRBD1 as D (6 bases). CDR3 size: 14 residues. V gave up 4 bases and J gave up 11 bases, with 18 bases separating them. Germline-derived CDR1 and CDR2 are MNHEY and SVGAGI. The CDR3 is CASSSSDRSAAQHF. The CDR3 nucleotides are TGTGCCAGCAGTTCCTCGGACAGATCAGCCGCCCAGCATTTT.

This clone was detected once. The chain has TRBV6-1 and TRBJ2-3; D unclear. V was cut by 4 bases and J by 2 bases, with 1 base left in between. Germline CDR1 reads MNHNS; CDR2 reads SASEGT. The CDR3 is 11 amino acids. The chain's CDR3 is CASSVTDTQYF. In DNA form, the CDR3 reads TGTGCCAGCAGTGTCACAGATACGCAGTATTTT.

The chain links TRBV7-8 to TRBJ2-6; D is undetermined. Trimming removed 1 base from V and 0 bases from J, with 4 bases in between. The CDR3 extends over 15 amino acids. The germline gives CDR1 SGHVS, CDR2 FQNEAQ. This CDR3 is CASSLGVSGANVLTF. CDR3 in DNA: TGTGCCAGCAGCTTAGGGGTCTCTGGGGCCAACGTCCTGACTTTC.

The chain combines TRBV23-1 with TRBJ1-5; perhaps TRBD1 as D (5 bases). TRBV23-1 is marked as an open reading frame, function uncertain. Trimming took 4 bases from V and 1 from J, leaving 17 bases between them. The CDR3 is 17 amino acids. CDR3 DNA sequence: TGCGCCAGCAGTCGCCCGAGGGTCCACAGGAGCAATCAGCCCCAGCATTTT. Protein sequence: CASSRPRVHRSNQPQHF.

This clone is judged medium-sized. The rearrangement uses TRBV6-5 and TRBJ2-5, with 8 bases lining up with TRBD2. Trimming took 7 bases from V and 5 from J; bases not matched to a gene: 9. Germline values: CDR1 MNHEY, CDR2 SVGAGI. The CDR3 extends over 14 amino acids. CDR3 residues: CASTPGGLGETQYF. The CDR3 nucleotides read TGTGCCAGCACCCCGGGGGGGTTGGGGGAGACCCAGTACTTC.

The rearrangement links TRBV5-1 to TRBJ1-5; D is ambiguous. This CDR3 is 16 amino acids long. Germline V gene sequence: CDR1 SGHRS, CDR2 YFSETQ. V dropped 0 bases and J dropped 2 bases, with 12 bases sitting between them. The CDR3 DNA follows: TGCGCCAGCAGCTTGGAAGCAGGTGCAGGCAATCAGCCCCAGCATTTT. Translation: CASSLEAGAGNQPQHF.

The chain uses TRBV7-7 and TRBJ2-6; 10 nucleotides line up with TRBD1. This CDR3 has 21 amino acids. CDR1 and CDR2 from the germline V gene are SSHAT and FNYEAQ (reference sequence). The V segment lost 1 base and the J segment 1 base; nucleotides outside the gene matches: 13. CDR3 residues: CASSLVSYGGTGVSGANVLTF. CDR3 DNA: TGTGCCAGCAGCTTAGTGTCATACGGCGGGACAGGGGTGTCTGGGGCCAACGTCCTGACTTTC.

The CDR3: CATSRAGTGRSYEQYF. The CDR3 region has the DNA TGTGCCACCAGCAGAGCCGGGACAGGGAGGTCCTACGAGCAGTACTTC. The chain recombines TRBV15 with TRBJ2-7; 9 positions agree with TRBD1. Trimming removed 1 base from V and 1 base from J; junction bases left unmatched: 5. Germline CDR1 is LNHNV and CDR2 is YYDKDF (reference sequence). The CDR3 consists of 16 residues.

The rearrangement links TRBV29-1 to TRBJ1-1, with D possibly TRBD1 on 6 matching bases. The CDR3 runs to 12 residues. Between the trimmed V and J ends, which lost 6 bases and 5 bases, there was a span of 13 bases. In germline, CDR1 is SQVTM, CDR2 ANQGSEA. The CDR3: CSVLQGRTEAFF. The CDR3 DNA reads TGCAGCGTATTACAGGGCAGGACTGAAGCTTTCTTT.

The chain has TRBV6-5 and TRBJ2-1; D remains ambiguous. This CDR3 has 15 amino acids. V lost 2 bases and J lost 8, with 16 bases in between. CDR1 MNHEY and CDR2 SVGAGI come from the germline V gene. The CDR3: CASSYKGYFGDEQFF. The CDR3 region has the DNA TGTGCCAGCAGTTACAAGGGATACTTTGGGGATGAGCAGTTCTTC.